The next 20 T cell receptor beta chains were all read from a single sample in a study of blood T cells in healthy people across ages. Alongside a J-beta primer mix, a sample-barcoded 5' primer served in a second PCR lasting about 7 to 11 cycles. Each CDR3 protein gets one entry after TCRdb re-called the 5' RACE reads with MiXCR. The table lists over 750,000 distinct CDR3 sequences, more than 20% of them singletons, with under 9.5% in the top ten. These data were likewise used in another study, on T cells of mothers and their children.

Sequenced: blood. All receptors come from a boy between 10 and 17 years old in good health.

The J gene is TRBJ2-7, the V gene TRBV14; the D gene could be TRBD1 or TRBD2 (6 bases each). There are 15 residues in the CDR3. Trimming stripped 4 bases from V and 0 bases from J, with 13 bases between. Germline V gives CDR1 SGHDN, CDR2 FVKESK. In nucleotides, the CDR3 is TGTGCCAGCAGCCTACAGGGACTGAACTCCTACGAGCAGTACTTC. Its protein product is CASSLQGLNSYEQYF.

This chain joins TRBV6-2 or TRBV6-3 and TRBJ1-1, with 7 bases matching TRBD1. Unmatched junction bases numbered 3, after V lost 6 bases and J lost 5 bases. The CDR3 totals 12 residues. Germline V gene sequence: CDR1 MNHEY, CDR2 SVGEGT. The CDR3 loop reads CASSVQGTEAFF. The CDR3 coding sequence is TGTGCCAGCAGCGTACAGGGGACTGAAGCTTTCTTT.

The sample holds a few counts of this clonotype. The chain recombines TRBV5-6 with TRBJ1-5, with D maybe TRBD1 (5 bases). The ends were cut back, 3 bases at V and 3 bases at J, with 16 bases in the middle. This CDR3 region has 16 residues. Looked up from germline, CDR1 is SGHDT and CDR2 is YYEEEE. In DNA, the CDR3 is TGTGCCAGCAGCTATCCGGGAGAGGGGACCAATCAGCCCCAGCATTTT. It encodes CASSYPGEGTNQPQHF. The full variable domain, its missing parts supplied by reference TRBV5-6 and TRBJ1-5, is DAGVTQSPTHLIKTRGQQVTLRCSPKSGHDTVSWYQQALGQGPQFIFQYYEEEERQRGNFPDRFSGHQFPNYSSELNVNALLLGDSALYLCASSYPGEGTNQPQHFGDGTRLSIL.

At least ten counts were recorded for this clonotype. The chain is built from TRBV27 and TRBJ2-7; tentatively, D is TRBD2 (6 bases). This CDR3 is built from 12 residues. The V end lost 2 bases, the J end lost 6 bases, and 8 bases lay between the germline ends. Per the germline V gene, CDR1 is MNHEY and CDR2 is SMNVEV (reference sequence). The CDR3: CASSLTGGEQYF. CDR3 nucleotides: TGTGCCAGCAGTTTAACCGGGGGCGAGCAGTACTTC.

This clonotype was seen a few times. In DNA form, the CDR3 reads TGTGCCAGCAGCGGGCAAGGGACTAGAGAAGAGACCCAGTACTTC. Translation gives CASSGQGTREETQYF. The genes are TRBV7-2 and TRBJ2-5; 8 nucleotides line up with TRBD2. CDR1 is SGHTA and CDR2 is FQGNSA in the germline V gene. There are 15 residues in the CDR3. With V trimmed by 5 bases and J by 3 bases, 8 bases remained unmatched.

The chain employs TRBV15 and TRBJ2-5; D might be TRBD2 (5 bases). V shed 2 bases and J shed 4 bases, with 17 bases lying between them. Germline V gene data show CDR1 as LNHNV and CDR2 as YYDKDF (reference sequence). There are 16 residues in the CDR3. CDR3 loop: CATSRTSPGVVETQYF. CDR3 DNA: TGTGCCACCAGCAGAACCTCTCCCGGGGTGGTAGAGACCCAGTACTTC.

This clonotype was picked up many times. The V call is TRBV20-1, the J call TRBJ2-1, with 9 bases fitting TRBD2. Per germline, CDR1 DFQATT and CDR2 SNEGSKA (reference sequence). The CDR3 has 16 amino acids. The junction had 12 bases not matched to a gene; V was cut back by 0 bases and J by 9 bases. The CDR3 loop reads CSARDPGRGGPGEQFF. The CDR3 nucleotides are TGCAGTGCTAGAGATCCAGGGCGGGGGGGCCCCGGTGAGCAGTTCTTC.

This clonotype was seen a few times. The chain recombines TRBV6-6 with TRBJ2-5; 7 bases are a match to TRBD1. The DNA end is more similar to TRBJ2-7, so the J call may be wrong. The CDR3 covers 12 residues. CDR1 and CDR2 (germline): MNHNY, SVGAGI (reference sequence). This CDR3 reads CASRDRVYEQYF. The CDR3 region has the DNA TGTGCCAGCAGAGACAGGGTATACGAGCAGTACTTC.

The rearrangement links TRBV20-1 to TRBJ2-7; 9 nucleotides line up with TRBD2. Unmatched junction bases numbered 6, after V lost 3 bases and J lost 6 bases. This CDR3 comprises 13 residues. Germline-derived CDR1 and CDR2 are DFQATT and SNEGSKA (reference sequence). DNA of the CDR3: TGCAGTGCTAGTCTGCTAGCGGGACTCGAGCAGTACTTC. Translating it yields CSASLLAGLEQYF.

The table lists this clonotype with a few counts. V usage is TRBV7-6 and J usage is TRBJ2-7; 8 bases align to TRBD1. Per the germline V gene, CDR1 is SGHVS and CDR2 is FNYEAQ. J was trimmed by 0 bases and V by 5 bases; bases with no gene match: 12. CDR3 size: 17 residues. The CDR3 DNA sequence: TGTGCCAGCAGCCTCTCCTTAAGACAGGGGCCCTCCTACGAGCAGTACTTC. It encodes CASSLSLRQGPSYEQYF.

Notes on this clonotype: A read error may account for a junction end that differs from germline. The V gene is TRBV9, the J gene TRBJ1-1, with D uncertain. The germline CDR1 and CDR2 sequences are SGDLS and YYNGEE. The CDR3 is 14 amino acids. The CDR3 DNA follows: TGTGCCTGCAGCGTAGTTGGCGGTCCCTATGAAGCTTTCTTT. Protein product: CACSVVGGPYEAFF.

This clonotype was counted only a few times. The V and J genes are TRBV6-2 or TRBV6-3 and TRBJ2-5; TRBD2 aligns across 14 bases. The tail of the sequence fits TRBJ2-1 better, so the J call may be wrong. The CDR3 extends over 17 amino acids. CDR1 is MNHEY and CDR2 is SVGEGT in the germline V gene. Written as DNA, the CDR3 is TGTGCCAGCATTGGGACTAGCGGGGGTCGGAACTACAATGAGCAGTTCTTC. Its translation is CASIGTSGGRNYNEQFF.

In regard to this clonotype: Just one base apart from a much larger clone, this may be a read error. The chain recombines TRBV13 with TRBJ2-5, with D tentatively TRBD2 (6 bases). The end of the DNA fits TRBJ2-7 better, so the J call may be wrong. Germline V gene data show CDR1 as PRHDT and CDR2 as FYEKMQ (reference sequence). The CDR3 is 14 amino acids. The chain's CDR3 is CASGLGRSSYEQYF. DNA of the CDR3: TGTGCCAGCGGCTTAGGGAGGAGCTCCTACGAGCAGTACTTC.

The sample holds a few counts of this clonotype. This sequence joins TRBV28 and TRBJ1-3, with D unresolved. Looked up from germline, CDR1 is MDHEN and CDR2 is SYDVKM. V lost 3 bases to trimming and J lost 0 bases, with 12 bases between them. This CDR3 has 16 amino acids. The CDR3 nucleotides read TGTGCCAGCAGTTTTTCAGGAATTTACTCTGGAAACACCATATATTTT. Protein sequence: CASSFSGIYSGNTIYF.

This rearrangement joins TRBV9 to TRBJ2-1; D not certain. The CDR3 consists of 12 residues. Trimming shortened V by 1 base and J by 8 bases, and 7 bases separated the two germline ends. The germline V gene has CDR1 SGDLS and CDR2 YYNGEE. The CDR3 region is CASSVNQDEQFF. The CDR3 region has the DNA TGTGCCAGCAGCGTAAATCAGGATGAGCAGTTCTTC.

This clonotype has just a few counts. The rearrangement joins TRBV29-1 to TRBJ2-3, with D possibly being TRBD1 or TRBD2 (6 bases each). The germline CDR1 and CDR2 sequences are SQVTM and ANQGSEA. The V gene lost 7 bases and the J gene lost 1 base, with 12 bases spanning the gap. The CDR3 length is 13 residues. The CDR3 coding sequence is TGCAGCGACCTAAGGGGGGGCACAGATACGCAGTATTTT. The encoded protein is CSDLRGGTDTQYF.

The CDR3 loop is CASSSADREQETQYF. The CDR3 DNA is TGTGCCAGCAGTTCCGCGGACAGGGAACAAGAGACCCAGTACTTC. The chain employs TRBV7-9 and TRBJ2-7; 8 positions match TRBD1. Gene TRBJ2-5 matches the end of the DNA better, so the J call may be wrong. CDR1 is SEHNR and CDR2 is FQNEAQ in the germline V gene (reference sequence). This CDR3 is built from 15 residues.

J is TRBJ1-4 and V is TRBV11-2, with unresolved D. The CDR3 spans 18 residues. CDR1 and CDR2 (germline): SGHAT, FQNNGV. Trimming stripped 5 bases from V and 5 bases from J, with 24 bases between. As DNA, the CDR3 is TGTGCCAGCAGCCCGGGGTCGTGGCCCGCAGACCCCAATGAAAAACTGTTTTTT. Protein product: CASSPGSWPADPNEKLFF.

V usage is TRBV20-1 and J usage is TRBJ1-6, with D maybe TRBD1 (5 bases). CDR3 length equals 14 residues. With 5 bases removed from V and 9 bases from J, the gap between germline ends came to 17 bases. CDR1 and CDR2 from the germline V gene are DFQATT and SNEGSKA (reference sequence). This chain's CDR3 is CSAVRVTLGSPLHF. The CDR3 bases are TGCAGTGCTGTCAGGGTTACGTTAGGTTCACCCCTCCACTTT.

The gene calls are TRBV7-9 and TRBJ2-5; D gene unclear. Matching the DNA end better, TRBJ2-1 makes the J call doubtful. CDR1 SEHNR and CDR2 FQNEAQ come from the germline V gene (reference sequence). The CDR3 consists of 13 residues. CDR3 protein: CASSHIDYNEQFF. CDR3 sequence (DNA): TGTGCCAGCAGTCACATAGACTACAATGAGCAGTTCTTC.